This T cell receptor (beta chain) was identified during a study of CD8 T cells in Susac syndrome. Study-wide findings and caveats: As the study acknowledged, the number of individuals in its TCR sequencing and HLA analysis was relatively small.

Random hexamers were used to reverse transcribe an amount of roughly 0.45 to 1 ug RNA. The immunoSEQ assay covered 54 Vbeta and 13 Jbeta segments for CDR3. TCRdb analysed the immunoSEQ multiplex PCR reads with MiXCR anew, one entry per CDR3 protein. Among approximately 110,000 distinct CDR3 sequences listed, more than 85% were seen once. There are 13 residues in the CDR3. The germline CDR1 and CDR2 sequences are SGHAT and FQNNGV. V dropped 5 bases and J dropped 5; count of bases not matched to a gene: 4. Concerning this clonotype: No antigen is known for it.

CD8+ and CD4+ blood T cells underwent TCR beta sequencing. The clonotype originates from a human donor with multiple sclerosis. The chain uses TRBV11-2 and TRBJ2-5; 8 nucleotides line up with TRBD1. The sequenced material came from CD8+ T cells from PBMCs. The CDR3 protein is CASSPGGAETQYF. The CDR3 nucleotides read TGTGCCAGCAGCCCAGGGGGCGCGGAGACCCAGTACTTC.